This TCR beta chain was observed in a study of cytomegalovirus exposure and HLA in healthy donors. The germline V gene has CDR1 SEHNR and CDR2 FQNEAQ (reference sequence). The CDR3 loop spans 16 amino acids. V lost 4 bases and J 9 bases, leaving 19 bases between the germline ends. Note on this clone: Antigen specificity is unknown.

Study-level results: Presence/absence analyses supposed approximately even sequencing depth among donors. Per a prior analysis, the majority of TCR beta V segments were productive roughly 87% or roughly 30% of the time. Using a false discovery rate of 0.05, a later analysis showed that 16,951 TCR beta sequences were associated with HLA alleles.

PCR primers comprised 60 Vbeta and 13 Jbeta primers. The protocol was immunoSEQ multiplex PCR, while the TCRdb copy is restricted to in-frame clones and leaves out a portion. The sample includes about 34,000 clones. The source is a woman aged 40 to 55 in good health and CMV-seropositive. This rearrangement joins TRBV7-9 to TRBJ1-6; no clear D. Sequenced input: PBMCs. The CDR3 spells CASSSPLGGRISPLHF. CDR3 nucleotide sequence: TGTGCCAGCAGCTCACCCCTGGGAGGGCGGATTTCACCCCTCCACTTT.